This T cell receptor (beta chain) emerged from a study of tumor-infiltrating lymphocytes in primary liver carcinoma. Notes on the study in general: It was in tumors, not blood, that the top-250-clone fraction was significantly higher (p = 0.039).

A primer matching the constant region was used to make TCR beta cDNA from approximately 0.45 ug of total RNA. Three nested multiplex PCR rounds of slightly modified ARM-PCR generated TCR beta libraries. TCRdb itself ran the multiplex PCR reads through MiXCR, one entry per CDR3 protein. The sample shows 100,000 or so distinct CDR3 sequences, about 62% of them seen only once. Regarding this clonotype: Its antigen is not identified.

Unsorted bulk tissue (roughly 18-32 mg) underwent RNA and DNA co-extraction. Patients had chronic HBV infection and were treatment-naive. The receptor was isolated from a woman aged 55-75 years with primary liver carcinoma and hepatitis B virus infection. Sequencing was done on a sample of liver tumor tissue from sampling region 2. As to subset: tumor region T2, inferior pole.

The CDR3 region is CASSITIAKNILYF. The CDR3 nucleotides read TGTGCCAGCTCTATTACAATAGCCAAAAACATCCTGTACTTC. This chain links TRBV12-3 or TRBV12-4 with TRBJ2-4; D gene unclear. The length of the CDR3 is 14 residues. Deletions cut 8 bases from V and 15 bases from J, with 26 bases between.